This TCR beta chain is from a study of blood T cell repertoires in COVID-19. The wider study: COVID-19 samples collected from the United States, Italy and Spain covered acute and convalescent phases. The analysed material was cDNA or gDNA that came from T cells, B-cell-depleted T cells, or PBMCs.

Between the trimmed V and J ends, which lost 5 bases and 3 bases, there was a span of 10 bases. Per the germline V gene, CDR1 is MNHNY and CDR2 is SVGAGI (reference sequence). The CDR3 has 13 amino acids. This clone was detected only a few times. Per the original methods: Amplification of reference gene primers provided the estimated nucleated cell counts. Only in-frame clones appear in the TCRdb table, and some are missing; sequencing was by immunoSEQ multiplex PCR. The V and J calls and clone size were taken over from that table, and D and trimming were inferred from the DNA. In the table there are 250,000 to 300,000 clones, 85% of which are singletons.

The rearrangement joins TRBV6-6 to TRBJ2-5, with D tentatively TRBD1 (6 bases). The TCR originated in a middle-aged man with active or convalescent COVID-19. The sample comprised peripheral blood. For the CDR3, the DNA is TGTGCCAGCAGTCGCCGGACAGAAGAGACCCAGTACTTC. Protein sequence: CASSRRTEETQYF.